A single sample is the source of the 8 T cell receptor beta chains below, sequenced in a study of T cell responses to AZD1222 COVID-19 vaccine. Generated by immunoSEQ multiplex PCR, the TCRdb table keeps only in-frame clones and is missing some. The data show 150,000 or so clones, 85% to 90% seen once. The source was peripheral blood, collected on day 0 of AZD1222 vaccination. The source of these receptors is an adult in good health.

This clone was recorded a few times. The J gene is TRBJ2-7, the V gene TRBV10-2; D not certain. This CDR3 spans 12 amino acids. V lost 3 bases, J lost 3 bases, and 6 bases lay in between. Germline V gives CDR1 WSHSY, CDR2 SAAADI. The CDR3 sequence: CASSEQNYEQYV. CDR3 bases: TGCGCCAGCAGTGAACAGAACTACGAGCAGTACGTC.

V is TRBV10-2 and J is TRBJ2-5; D call uncertain. Trimming removed 6 bases from V and 3 bases from J, with 5 bases in between. CDR3 size: 11 residues. Germline CDR1 WSHSY, CDR2 SAAADI. The CDR3 DNA reads TGCGCCAGCAGCAGAGAAGAGACCCAGTACTTC. Encoded protein: CASSREETQYF.

V gene TRBV4-2 combines with J gene TRBJ2-2, with D unresolved. The length of the CDR3 is 15 residues. V gave up 3 bases and J gave up 3 bases, with 11 bases separating them. CDR1 and CDR2 from the germline V gene are LGHNA and YNFKEQ. CDR3 loop: CASSHRVRDTGELFF. The CDR3 DNA sequence: TGTGCCAGCAGCCATAGGGTTCGGGACACCGGGGAGCTGTTTTTT.

This clone occurred once. V usage is TRBV5-5 and J usage is TRBJ2-1; D uncertain. This CDR3 has 13 amino acids. Germline V gene data show CDR1 as SGHKS and CDR2 as YYEKEE (reference sequence). Trimming removed 4 bases at V and 8 bases at J, with 13 bases between. CDR3 sequence: CASSHSPAYEQFF. CDR3 in DNA: TGTGCCAGCAGCCATAGTCCCGCTTATGAGCAGTTCTTC. The full variable domain, rest sourced from reference TRBV5-5 and TRBJ2-1, is DAGVTQSPTHLIKTRGQQVTLRCSPISGHKSVSWYQQVLGQGPQFIFQYYEKEERGRGNFPDRFSARQFPNYSSELNVNALLLGDSALYLCASSHSPAYEQFFGPGTRLTVL.

Here the CDR3 DNA reads TGTGCCATCAGGAGGACGGGAGAGACCCAGTACTTC. This translates into CAIRRTGETQYF. The rearrangement uses TRBV10-3 and TRBJ2-5, with D hard to call. Germline V CDR1 and CDR2: ENHRY, SYGVKD. CDR3 length: 12 residues. V was pared by 6 bases and J by 4 bases, with 9 bases between.

The chain couples TRBV24-1 to TRBJ2-2; TRBD1 aligns across 9 bases. CDR1 and CDR2 from the germline V gene are KGHDR and SFDVKD. The CDR3 is 17 amino acids. Trimming took 5 bases from V and 6 from J; bases not matched to a gene: 12. CDR3 loop: CATSGPAGTGLAGELFF. The CDR3 coding sequence is TGTGCCACCAGTGGCCCCGCCGGGACAGGGTTGGCCGGGGAGCTGTTTTTT.

This chain connects TRBV5-8 to TRBJ2-3, with 7 bases that match TRBD1. Germline assignment: CDR1 SGHTS and CDR2 YDEGEE. With 0 bases clipped from V and 4 bases from J, the junction kept 5 bases outside the gene matches. The CDR3 has 15 residues. The CDR3 spells CASSLVDRVADTQYF. CDR3 in DNA: TGTGCCAGCAGCTTGGTCGACAGGGTCGCAGATACGCAGTATTTT.

This clone was recorded a few times. The V gene is TRBV29-1, the J gene TRBJ2-1; D gene ambiguous. The CDR3 runs 11 residues. The V gene lost 5 bases and the J gene lost 9 bases, with 11 bases spanning the gap. Germline V gene data show CDR1 as SQVTM and CDR2 as ANQGSEA. CDR3 loop: CSVFSVPEQFF. The CDR3 DNA follows: TGCAGCGTTTTCAGCGTTCCTGAGCAGTTCTTC.